This paragraph reports one TCR beta chain. The antigen is undetermined. This sample was taken from a study of cytomegalovirus exposure and HLA in healthy donors. Study-wide findings and caveats: The authors listed roughly 150 TCR beta chains as cytomegalovirus-associated.

V lost 3 bases, J lost 1 base, and 4 bases stayed unmatched. The CDR3 is made up of 16 amino acids. The germline CDR1 and CDR2 sequences are MGHRA and YSYEKL. The method was immunoSEQ multiplex PCR; TCRdb's version includes in-frame clones alone and lacks a portion of them. The data show 110,000 or so clones, with around 88% seen just once and around 5% held by the top ten. The source of this sequence is a young man in good health and CMV-seronegative. The chain combines TRBV4-1 with TRBJ2-2; 8 bases align to TRBD1. The specimen was PBMCs. The CDR3 sequence is CASSQLGTGNTGELFF. DNA for the CDR3: TGCGCCAGCAGCCAGCTGGGGACAGGGAACACCGGGGAGCTGTTTTTT.